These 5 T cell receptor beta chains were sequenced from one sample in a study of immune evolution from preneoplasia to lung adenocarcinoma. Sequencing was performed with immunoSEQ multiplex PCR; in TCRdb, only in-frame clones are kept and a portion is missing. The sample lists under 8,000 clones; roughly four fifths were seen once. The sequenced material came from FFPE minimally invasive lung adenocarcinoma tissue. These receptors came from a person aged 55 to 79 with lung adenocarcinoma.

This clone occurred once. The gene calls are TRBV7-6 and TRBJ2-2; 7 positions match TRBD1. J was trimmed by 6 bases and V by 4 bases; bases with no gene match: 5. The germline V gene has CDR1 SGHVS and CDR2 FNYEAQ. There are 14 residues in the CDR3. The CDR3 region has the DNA TGTGCCAGCAGCTCTCAGGGGGATTCCGGGGAGCTGTTTTTT. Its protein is CASSSQGDSGELFF. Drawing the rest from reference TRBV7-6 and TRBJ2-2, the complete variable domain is GAGVSQSPRYKVTKRGQDVALRCDPISGHVSLYWYRQALGQGPEFLTYFNYEAQQDKSGLPNDRFSAERPEGSISTLTIQRTEQRDSAMYRCASSSQGDSGELFFGEGSRLTVL.

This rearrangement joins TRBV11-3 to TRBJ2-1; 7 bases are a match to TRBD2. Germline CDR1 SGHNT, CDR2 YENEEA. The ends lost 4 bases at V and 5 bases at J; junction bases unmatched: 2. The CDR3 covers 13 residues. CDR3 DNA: TGTGCCAGCAGCTGGGACTACAACAATGAGCAGTTCTTC. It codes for CASSWDYNNEQFF.

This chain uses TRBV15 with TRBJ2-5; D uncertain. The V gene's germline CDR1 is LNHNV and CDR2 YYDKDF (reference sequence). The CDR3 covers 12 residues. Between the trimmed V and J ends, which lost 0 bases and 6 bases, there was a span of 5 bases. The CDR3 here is CATSRDVQTQYF. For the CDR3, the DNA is TGTGCCACCAGCAGAGATGTGCAGACCCAGTACTTC.

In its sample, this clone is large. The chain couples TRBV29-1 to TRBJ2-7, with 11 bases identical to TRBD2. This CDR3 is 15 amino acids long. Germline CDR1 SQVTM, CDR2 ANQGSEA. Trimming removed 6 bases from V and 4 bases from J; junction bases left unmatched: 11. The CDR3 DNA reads TGCAGCGTCGAGATTAGCGGGAGGGCCCCTTACGAGCAGTACTTC. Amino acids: CSVEISGRAPYEQYF.

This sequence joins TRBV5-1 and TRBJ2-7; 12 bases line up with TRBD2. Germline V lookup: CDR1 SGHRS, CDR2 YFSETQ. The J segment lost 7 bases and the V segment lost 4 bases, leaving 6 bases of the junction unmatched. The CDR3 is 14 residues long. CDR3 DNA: TGCGCCAGCAGCCAATCTAGCGGGAGGGATGAGCAGTACTTC. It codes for CASSQSSGRDEQYF.